This T cell receptor (beta chain) is drawn from a study of T cell changes during pregnancy in multiple sclerosis. This CDR3 is 16 amino acids long. Germline lookup yields CDR1 SGHDN and CDR2 FVKESK. V was clipped by 2 bases and J by 7 bases, with 18 bases between them. Libraries were prepared by immunoSEQ multiplex PCR; TCRdb keeps only in-frame clonotypes and omits some of them. Here the sample spans about 80,000 clones, about 92% being singletons. This chain uses TRBV14 with TRBJ2-1; no clear D. The sample in question was peripheral blood, obtained before pregnancy. The receptor was derived from a female donor with multiple sclerosis, enrolled in a pregnancy study. The CDR3 nucleotides are TGTGCCAGCAGCCAAAGAGGTCCCAATCATGGGAATGAGCAGTTCTTC. Translating gives CASSQRGPNHGNEQFF. The full variable domain, rest sourced from reference TRBV14 and TRBJ2-1, is EAGVTQFPSHSVIEKGQTVTLRCDPISGHDNLYWYRRVMGKEIKFLLHFVKESKQDESGMPNNRFLAERTGGTYSTLKVQPAELEDSGVYFCASSQRGPNHGNEQFFGPGTRLTVL.